These 9 T cell receptor beta chains came from one sample sequenced in a study of shared clonotypes between healthy human individuals. Naive CD8 cells were CD45RO-negative, positively selected for CCR7, excluding terminally differentiated effector memory CD45RA+ cells. The method was immunoSEQ multiplex PCR; TCRdb's version includes in-frame clones alone and lacks a portion of them. The sample has some 2.1 million clones; over 85% are singletons. The sequenced sample was naive CD8+ T cells from PBMCs. The receptor set was obtained from a man aged 18 to 29 in good health. Some clones in this sample may be carry-over from other donors' samples.

The rearrangement links TRBV28 to TRBJ2-1, with D tentatively TRBD2 (7 bases). The CDR3 is 14 amino acids. The V gene lost 7 bases and the J gene lost 4 bases, with 14 bases spanning the gap. The V gene's germline CDR1 is MDHEN and CDR2 SYDVKM. The CDR3 nucleotides read TGTGCCAGCACTAGTAGGGGGGGATACAATGAGCAGTTCTTC. Translated, it gives CASTSRGGYNEQFF.

The gene calls are TRBV11-2 and TRBJ2-7, with 9 bases matching TRBD1. The CDR3 spans 15 residues. V shed 3 bases, J shed 2 bases, and the junction held 5 bases outside the gene matches. Germline-derived CDR1 and CDR2 are SGHAT and FQNNGV. CDR3 region: CASSFRQGDPYEQYF. The CDR3, as DNA: TGTGCCAGCAGCTTCCGACAGGGGGATCCCTACGAGCAGTACTTC.

V and J are TRBV6-1 and TRBJ2-1; D remains unclear. V lost 9 bases, J lost 4 bases, and 13 bases lay in between. The CDR3 is 13 amino acids. Per the germline V gene, CDR1 is MNHNS and CDR2 is SASEGT. The CDR3 reads CASWAKLYNEQFF. The CDR3 DNA reads as TGTGCCAGTTGGGCGAAGTTATACAATGAGCAGTTCTTC.

V usage is TRBV4-3 and J usage is TRBJ2-7, with unresolved D. Germline V gives CDR1 LGHNA, CDR2 YSLEER. The length of the CDR3 is 13 residues. Trimming removed 0 bases at V and 2 bases at J, with 5 bases between. CDR3 in amino acids: CASSQDETYEQYF. CDR3 nucleotide sequence: TGCGCCAGCAGCCAAGATGAGACCTACGAGCAGTACTTC.

This clone came up a few times. The V and J genes are TRBV4-1 and TRBJ2-4; TRBD2 might be the D (5 bases). Trimming shortened V by 2 bases and J by 7 bases, and 9 bases separated the two germline ends. The CDR3 length is 13 residues. Germline-derived CDR1 and CDR2 are MGHRA and YSYEKL. The chain's CDR3 is CASSQKEGNIQYF. The CDR3 DNA sequence: TGCGCCAGCAGCCAAAAAGAGGGCAACATTCAGTACTTC.

This chain joins TRBV27 and TRBJ2-1; tentatively, D is TRBD2 (6 bases). The CDR3 is 16 residues long. V lost 2 bases, J lost 5 bases, and 16 bases lay in between. Germline V lookup: CDR1 MNHEY, CDR2 SMNVEV (reference sequence). The CDR3 reads CASSLAWGERNNEQFF. Here the CDR3 DNA reads TGTGCCAGCAGTTTAGCTTGGGGGGAGCGAAACAATGAGCAGTTCTTC.

This rearrangement joins TRBV5-1 to TRBJ1-5, with D unresolved. The CDR3 consists of 14 residues. The V and J ends lost 4 bases and 0 bases respectively, with 8 bases between them. Germline V gene sequence: CDR1 SGHRS, CDR2 YFSETQ. The CDR3 loop is CASSPGDSNQPQHF. The CDR3 DNA sequence: TGCGCCAGCAGCCCGGGAGATAGCAATCAGCCCCAGCATTTT.

The V and J genes are TRBV11-2 and TRBJ1-5; the D gene is possibly TRBD1 (6 bases). From germline, CDR1 is SGHAT and CDR2 FQNNGV. The CDR3 totals 14 residues. Trimming pared 0 bases from V and 6 bases from J, leaving 9 bases between. The CDR3 protein is CASSLEQGTQPQHF. For the CDR3, the DNA is TGTGCCAGCAGCTTAGAACAGGGTACTCAGCCCCAGCATTTT.

The V call is TRBV19, the J call TRBJ2-3; 8 bases fit TRBD2. Germline-derived CDR1 and CDR2 are LNHDA and SQIVND (reference sequence). The CDR3 has 18 residues. J lost 0 bases, V lost 10 bases, and 18 bases had no gene match. CDR3 region: CATPGSKRGRSSTDTQYF. The CDR3 nucleotides read TGTGCCACACCTGGGAGCAAGCGGGGGCGATCTAGCACAGATACGCAGTATTTT.